Sequencing of this T cell receptor (beta chain) was carried out in a study of T cells in Graves' hyperthyroidism and ophthalmopathy. RNA transcripts gave rise to amplified TCR beta CDR3 regions. Researchers ran a first-round RT-PCR on the TCR CDR3 using the HTBI primer set. MiXCR was run by TCRdb on the multiplex PCR reads, yielding one entry per CDR3 protein. The data show hundreds of thousands of distinct CDR3 sequences, with roughly 22% seen just once and roughly 60% held by the top ten. The V end was cut by 5 bases, the J end by 3 bases, with 10 bases between. The CDR3 is 13 amino acids. CDR1 is MNHNS and CDR2 is SASEGT in the germline V gene. Regarding this clonotype: The antigen remains unidentified.

Ophthalmopathy patients all had a Clinical Activity Score of at least 3, a NOSPECS grade of at least 4 and disease under 3 months old. Diagnostic decisions used clinical symptoms, serum thyroxine and TRAb, thyroid ultrasound and orbital computed tomography. PBMCs were collected from an approximately 10 ml volume of fresh peripheral blood. Study-wide points: Blood also carried most thyroid clonotypes expanded above 0.001.

The V call is TRBV6-1, the J call TRBJ1-1; unclear D gene. The sample comprised blood. This sequence originates from a man aged 25-40 years with Graves' ophthalmopathy. In nucleotides, the CDR3 is TGTGCCAGCAGTAGCAGTTACTACACTGAAGCTTTCTTT. Protein sequence: CASSSSYYTEAFF.